This T cell receptor beta chain comes out of a study of blood T cell repertoires in COVID-19. Study information: COVID-19 samples collected from the United States, Italy and Spain covered acute and convalescent phases. The analysed material was cDNA or gDNA that came from T cells, B-cell-depleted T cells, or PBMCs.

Trimming took 3 bases from V and 0 from J, leaving 8 bases between them. CDR3 length equals 14 residues. The germline CDR1 and CDR2 sequences are LNHDA and SQIVND (reference sequence). Methods used by the authors: How many nucleated cells were present was estimated from reference gene primer amplification. Profiled with immunoSEQ multiplex PCR; TCRdb holds only in-frame clones, not every one. The V and J calls and clone size come from that table; D and trimming were worked out from the DNA. The repertoire holds 37,000 or so clones, roughly 90% seen once, with 5% to 7% in the top ten. This sequence was found in a human donor in a cohort sampled during active COVID-19. Sequenced: peripheral blood. This chain uses TRBV19 with TRBJ1-1, with D possibly TRBD1 on 6 matching bases. The CDR3 region is CASSMGQVNTEAFF. In nucleotides, the CDR3 is TGTGCCAGTAGTATGGGACAAGTGAACACTGAAGCTTTCTTT.